The subject of this entry is one T cell receptor beta chain. Its antigen is unknown. V lost 2 bases and J 2 bases, leaving 7 bases between the germline ends. This CDR3 has 13 residues. Looked up from germline, CDR1 is SGHAT and CDR2 is FQNNGV. In the PCR, 60 Vbeta and 13 Jbeta primers were used. Assay used: immunoSEQ multiplex PCR; TCRdb lists only in-frame clones, some missing. Seen here are 140,000 to 150,000 clones, 88% observed once, and the top ten hold about 0.51%. This record comes from a study of cytomegalovirus exposure and HLA in healthy donors. Notes on the study in general: In a later analysis, HLA-associated TCR beta chains were more clonally expanded than equally common others. Certain sequence variants were highly shared and formed a cluster, and this cluster was likely a sequencing artifact.

This rearrangement joins TRBV11-2 to TRBJ2-7, with a tentative D call TRBD2 (5 bases). The clonotype originates from a woman between 40 and 50 years old in good health and CMV-seronegative. The sample consisted of PBMCs. The CDR3 sequence is CASSLIGTYEQYF. DNA of the CDR3: TGTGCCAGCAGCTTAATCGGGACCTACGAGCAGTACTTC.